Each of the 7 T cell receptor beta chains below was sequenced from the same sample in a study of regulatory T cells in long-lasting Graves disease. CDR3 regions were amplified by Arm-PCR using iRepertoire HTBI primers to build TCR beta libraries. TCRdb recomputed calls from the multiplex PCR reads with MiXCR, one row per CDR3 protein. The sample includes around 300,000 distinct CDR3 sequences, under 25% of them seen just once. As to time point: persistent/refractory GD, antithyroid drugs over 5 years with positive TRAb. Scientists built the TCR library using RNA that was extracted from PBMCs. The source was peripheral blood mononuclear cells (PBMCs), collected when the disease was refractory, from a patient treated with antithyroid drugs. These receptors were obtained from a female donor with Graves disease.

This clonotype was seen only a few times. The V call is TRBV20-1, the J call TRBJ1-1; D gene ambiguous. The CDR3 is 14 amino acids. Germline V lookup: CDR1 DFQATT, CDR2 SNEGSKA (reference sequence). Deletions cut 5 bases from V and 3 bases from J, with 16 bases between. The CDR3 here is CSALPGRGDTEAFF. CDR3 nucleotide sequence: TGCAGTGCTCTACCTGGGCGGGGAGACACTGAAGCTTTCTTT.

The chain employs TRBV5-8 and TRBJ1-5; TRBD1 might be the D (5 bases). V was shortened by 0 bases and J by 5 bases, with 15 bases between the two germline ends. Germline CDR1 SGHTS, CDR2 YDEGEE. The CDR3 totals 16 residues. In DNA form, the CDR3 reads TGTGCCAGCAGCTTGGCCCTGGGGGATCCATATCAGCCCCAGCATTTT. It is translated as CASSLALGDPYQPQHF.

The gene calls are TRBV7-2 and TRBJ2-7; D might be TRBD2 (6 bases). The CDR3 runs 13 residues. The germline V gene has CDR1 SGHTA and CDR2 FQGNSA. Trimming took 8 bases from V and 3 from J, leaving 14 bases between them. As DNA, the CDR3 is TGTGCCAGCGGCTACGGCGGGGACTACGAGCAGTACTTC. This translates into CASGYGGDYEQYF.

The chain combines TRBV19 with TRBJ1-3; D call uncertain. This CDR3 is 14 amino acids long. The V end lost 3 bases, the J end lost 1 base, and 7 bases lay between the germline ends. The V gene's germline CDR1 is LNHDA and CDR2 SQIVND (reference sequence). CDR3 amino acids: CASSIVGSGNTIYF. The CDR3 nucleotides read TGTGCCAGTAGTATCGTAGGATCTGGAAACACCATATATTTT.

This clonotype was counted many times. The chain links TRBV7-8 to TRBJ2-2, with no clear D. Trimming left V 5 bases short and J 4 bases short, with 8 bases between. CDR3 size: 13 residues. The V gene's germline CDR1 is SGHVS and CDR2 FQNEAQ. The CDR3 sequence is CASSPSLTGELFF. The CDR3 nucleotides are TGTGCCAGCAGCCCCTCCCTCACCGGGGAGCTGTTTTTT.

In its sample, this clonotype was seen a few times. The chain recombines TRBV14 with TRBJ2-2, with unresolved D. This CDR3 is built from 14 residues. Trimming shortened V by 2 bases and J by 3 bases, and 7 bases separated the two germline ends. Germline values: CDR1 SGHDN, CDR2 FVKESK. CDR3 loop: CASSQLSDTGELFF. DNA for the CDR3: TGTGCCAGCAGCCAATTGTCCGACACCGGGGAGCTGTTTTTT.

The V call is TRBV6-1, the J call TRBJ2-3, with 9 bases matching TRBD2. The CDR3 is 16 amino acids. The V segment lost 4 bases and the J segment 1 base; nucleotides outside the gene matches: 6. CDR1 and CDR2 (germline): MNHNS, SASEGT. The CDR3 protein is CASSVSGSGGTDTQYF. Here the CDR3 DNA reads TGTGCCAGCAGTGTTAGCGGGAGCGGAGGCACAGATACGCAGTATTTT.